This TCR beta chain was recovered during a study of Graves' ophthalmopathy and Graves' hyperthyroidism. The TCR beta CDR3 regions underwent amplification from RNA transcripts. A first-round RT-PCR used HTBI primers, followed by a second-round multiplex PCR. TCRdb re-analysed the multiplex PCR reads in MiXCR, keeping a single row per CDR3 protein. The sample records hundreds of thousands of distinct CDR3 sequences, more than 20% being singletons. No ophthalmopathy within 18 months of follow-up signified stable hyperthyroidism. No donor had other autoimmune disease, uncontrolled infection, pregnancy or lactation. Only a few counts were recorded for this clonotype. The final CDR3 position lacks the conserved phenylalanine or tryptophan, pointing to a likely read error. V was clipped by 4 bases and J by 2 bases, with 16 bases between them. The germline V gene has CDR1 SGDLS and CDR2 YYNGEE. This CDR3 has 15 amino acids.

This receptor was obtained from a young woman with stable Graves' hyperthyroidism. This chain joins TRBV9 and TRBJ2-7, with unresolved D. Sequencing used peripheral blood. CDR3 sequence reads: CASSPRLDSPYEQYL. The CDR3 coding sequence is TGTGCCAGCAGCCCTCGCCTCGACTCGCCCTACGAGCAGTACCTC.